This T cell receptor beta chain was sequenced for a study of T-cell memory formation after mild COVID-19. With 4 bases removed from V and 4 bases from J, the gap between germline ends came to 8 bases. The CDR3 extends over 13 amino acids. CDR1 LNHDA and CDR2 SQIVND come from the germline V gene (reference sequence). Researchers used 5'RACE with constant-segment primers to make TCR alpha and TCR beta cDNA libraries that carry sample barcodes and UMIs. TCRdb re-derived calls from the 5' RACE reads in MiXCR, one entry per CDR3 protein. The sample has 350,000 to 500,000 distinct CDR3 sequences, about a sixth seen once.

Source material: PBMCs or a T cell subset sorted from them (not recorded which). The chain links TRBV19 to TRBJ1-5, with D unresolved. This clonotype was sampled from a man aged 18 to 29 who had mild COVID-19 (a few samples of this study predate the infection). Cell type and time point are not known. This CDR3 reads CASSTVLNQPQHF. DNA for the CDR3: TGTGCCAGTAGTACGGTCCTGAATCAGCCCCAGCATTTT.